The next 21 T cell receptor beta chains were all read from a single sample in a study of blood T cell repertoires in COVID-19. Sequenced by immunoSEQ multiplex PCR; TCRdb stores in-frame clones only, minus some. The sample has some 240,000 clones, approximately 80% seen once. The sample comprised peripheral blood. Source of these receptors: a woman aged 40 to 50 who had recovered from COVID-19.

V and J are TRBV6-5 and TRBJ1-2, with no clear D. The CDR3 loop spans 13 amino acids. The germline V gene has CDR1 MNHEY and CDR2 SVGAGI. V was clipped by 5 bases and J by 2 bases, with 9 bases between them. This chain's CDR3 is CASSRTGNYGYTF. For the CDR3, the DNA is TGTGCCAGCAGTCGGACGGGGAACTATGGCTACACCTTC.

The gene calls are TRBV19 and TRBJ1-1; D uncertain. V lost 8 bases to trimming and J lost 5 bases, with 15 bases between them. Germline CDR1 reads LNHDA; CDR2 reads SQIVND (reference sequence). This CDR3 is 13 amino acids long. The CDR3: CASASFGGTEAFF. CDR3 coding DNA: TGTGCCAGTGCCTCCTTCGGAGGAACTGAAGCTTTCTTT.

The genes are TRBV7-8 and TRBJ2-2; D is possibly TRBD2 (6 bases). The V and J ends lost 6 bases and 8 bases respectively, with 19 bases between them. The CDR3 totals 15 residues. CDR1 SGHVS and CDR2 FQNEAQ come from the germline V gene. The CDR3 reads CASRPGDSSLGELFF. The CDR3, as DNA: TGTGCCAGCAGACCCGGGGACTCCTCCCTGGGGGAGCTGTTTTTT.

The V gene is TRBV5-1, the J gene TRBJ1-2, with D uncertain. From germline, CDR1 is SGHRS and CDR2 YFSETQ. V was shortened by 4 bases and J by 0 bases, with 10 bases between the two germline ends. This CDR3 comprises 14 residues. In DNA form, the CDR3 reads TGCGCCAGCAGCAGACAAACAGCTAACTATGGCTACACCTTC. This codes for CASSRQTANYGYTF.

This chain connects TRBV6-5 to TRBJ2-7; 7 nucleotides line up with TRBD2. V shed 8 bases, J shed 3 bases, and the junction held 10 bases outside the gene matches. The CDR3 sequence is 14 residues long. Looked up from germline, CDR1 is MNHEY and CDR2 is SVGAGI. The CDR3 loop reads CASSGRVSLYEQYF. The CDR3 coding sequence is TGTGCCAGCTCTGGGAGGGTATCACTCTACGAGCAGTACTTC.

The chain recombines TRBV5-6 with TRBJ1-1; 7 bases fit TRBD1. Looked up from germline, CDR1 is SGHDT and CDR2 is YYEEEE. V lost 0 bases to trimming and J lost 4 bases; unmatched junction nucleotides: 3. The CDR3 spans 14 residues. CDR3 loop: CASSLGQGVTEAFF. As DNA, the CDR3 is TGTGCCAGCAGCTTGGGACAGGGAGTCACTGAAGCTTTCTTT.

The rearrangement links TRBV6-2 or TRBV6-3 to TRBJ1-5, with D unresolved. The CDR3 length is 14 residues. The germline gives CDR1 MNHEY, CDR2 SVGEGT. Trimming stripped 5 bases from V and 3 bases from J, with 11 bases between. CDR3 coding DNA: TGTGCCAGCAGTCGGACGGACTACAATCAGCCCCAGCATTTT. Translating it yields CASSRTDYNQPQHF.

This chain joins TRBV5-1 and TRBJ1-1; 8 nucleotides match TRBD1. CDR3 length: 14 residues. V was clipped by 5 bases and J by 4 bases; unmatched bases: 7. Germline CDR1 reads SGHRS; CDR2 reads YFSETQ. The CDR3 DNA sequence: TGCGCCAGCAGTCACAGGGGGGAGAGCACTGAAGCTTTCTTT. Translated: CASSHRGESTEAFF.

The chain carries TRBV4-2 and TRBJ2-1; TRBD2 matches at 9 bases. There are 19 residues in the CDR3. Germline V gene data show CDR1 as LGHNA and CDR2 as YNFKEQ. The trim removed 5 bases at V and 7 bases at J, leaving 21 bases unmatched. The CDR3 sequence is CASSLGVSSGGLLRNEQFF. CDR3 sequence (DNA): TGTGCCAGCAGCTTAGGGGTAAGCAGCGGGGGGCTCCTTAGGAATGAGCAGTTCTTC.

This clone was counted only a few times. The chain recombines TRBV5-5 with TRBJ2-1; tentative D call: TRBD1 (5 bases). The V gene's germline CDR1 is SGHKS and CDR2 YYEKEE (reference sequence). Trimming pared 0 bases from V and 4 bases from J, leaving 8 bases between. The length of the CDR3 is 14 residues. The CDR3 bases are TGTGCCAGCAGCTTGGGGCAGGGATACAATGAGCAGTTCTTC. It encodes CASSLGQGYNEQFF.

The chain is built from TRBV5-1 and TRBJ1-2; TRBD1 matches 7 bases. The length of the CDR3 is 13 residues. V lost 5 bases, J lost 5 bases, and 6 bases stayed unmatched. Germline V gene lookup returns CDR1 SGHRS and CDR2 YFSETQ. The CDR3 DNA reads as TGCGCCAGCAGTCCCGGGACAGAGTATGGCTACACCTTC. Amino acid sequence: CASSPGTEYGYTF.

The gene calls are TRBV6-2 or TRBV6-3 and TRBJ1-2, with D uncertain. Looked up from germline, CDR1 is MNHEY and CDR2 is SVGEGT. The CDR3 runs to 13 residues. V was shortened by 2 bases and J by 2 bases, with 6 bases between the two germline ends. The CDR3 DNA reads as TGTGCCAGCAGTTACCTAATAAACTATGGCTACACCTTC. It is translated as CASSYLINYGYTF.

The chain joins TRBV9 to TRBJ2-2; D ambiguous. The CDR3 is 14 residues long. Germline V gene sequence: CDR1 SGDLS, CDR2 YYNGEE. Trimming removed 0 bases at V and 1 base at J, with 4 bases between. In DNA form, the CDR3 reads TGTGCCAGCAGCGTAGTCAGGAACACCGGGGAGCTGTTTTTT. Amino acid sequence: CASSVVRNTGELFF.

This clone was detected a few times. CDR3 protein: CSATGTSDNEQFF. CDR3 sequence (DNA): TGCAGCGCGACCGGGACAAGTGACAATGAGCAGTTCTTC. The chain carries TRBV29-1 and TRBJ2-1; a possible D gene is TRBD1 (6 bases). Looked up from germline, CDR1 is SQVTM and CDR2 is ANQGSEA. There are 13 residues in the CDR3. The germline V and J ends were trimmed by 7 bases and 5 bases, with 15 bases remaining between them.

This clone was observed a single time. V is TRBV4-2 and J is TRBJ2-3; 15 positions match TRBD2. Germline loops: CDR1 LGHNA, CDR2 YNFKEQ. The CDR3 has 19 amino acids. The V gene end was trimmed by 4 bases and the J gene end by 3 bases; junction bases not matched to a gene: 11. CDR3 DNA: TGTGCCAGCAGCCCGGGACTAGCGGGGGGCCGCCGAGTTACAGATACGCAGTATTTT. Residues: CASSPGLAGGRRVTDTQYF.

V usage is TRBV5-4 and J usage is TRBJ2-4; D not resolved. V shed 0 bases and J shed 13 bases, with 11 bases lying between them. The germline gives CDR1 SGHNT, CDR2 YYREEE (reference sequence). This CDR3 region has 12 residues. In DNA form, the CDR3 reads TGTGCCAGCAGCTTGGATTCGGTAACCCAGTACTTC. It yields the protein CASSLDSVTQYF.

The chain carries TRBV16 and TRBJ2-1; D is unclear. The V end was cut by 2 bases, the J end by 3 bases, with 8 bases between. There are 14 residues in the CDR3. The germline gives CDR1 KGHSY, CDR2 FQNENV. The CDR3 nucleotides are TGTGCCAGCAGCCAAGGCCTTCTCTACAATGAGCAGTTCTTC. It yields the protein CASSQGLLYNEQFF. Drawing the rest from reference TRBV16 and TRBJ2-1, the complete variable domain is GEEVAQTPKHLVRGEGQKAKLYCAPIKGHSYVFWYQQVLKNEFKFLISFQNENVFDETGMPKERFSAKCLPNSPCSLEIQATKLEDSAVYFCASSQGLLYNEQFFGPGTRLTVL.

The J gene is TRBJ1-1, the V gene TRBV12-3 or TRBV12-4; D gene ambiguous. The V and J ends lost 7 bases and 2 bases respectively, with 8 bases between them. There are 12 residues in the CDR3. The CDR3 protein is CASTYSNTEAFF. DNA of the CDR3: TGTGCCAGCACCTACTCCAACACTGAAGCTTTCTTT.

The CDR3 sequence: CASSPPEINTIYF. The CDR3 region has the DNA TGTGCCAGCAGCCCCCCTGAGATTAACACCATATATTTT. The rearrangement joins TRBV9 to TRBJ1-3; D uncertain. The CDR3 totals 13 residues. Germline-derived CDR1 and CDR2 are SGDLS and YYNGEE. V dropped 4 bases and J dropped 7 bases, with 12 bases sitting between them. Supplemented by reference TRBV9 and TRBJ1-3, the full variable domain reads DSGVTQTPKHLITATGQRVTLRCSPRSGDLSVYWYQQSLDQGLQFLIQYYNGEERAKGNILERFSAQQFPDLHSELNLSSLELGDSALYFCASSPPEINTIYFGEGSWLTVV.

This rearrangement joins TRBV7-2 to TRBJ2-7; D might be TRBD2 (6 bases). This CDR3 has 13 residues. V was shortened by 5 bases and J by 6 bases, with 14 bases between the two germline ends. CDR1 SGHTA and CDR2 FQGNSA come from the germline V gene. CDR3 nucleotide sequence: TGTGCCAGCAGCACGACGCCGGGAGCCGAGCAGTACTTC. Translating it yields CASSTTPGAEQYF.

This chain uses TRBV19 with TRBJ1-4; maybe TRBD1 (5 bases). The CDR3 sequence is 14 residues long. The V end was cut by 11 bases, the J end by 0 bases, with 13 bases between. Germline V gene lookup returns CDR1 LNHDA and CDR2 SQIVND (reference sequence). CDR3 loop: CACKDSATNEKLFF. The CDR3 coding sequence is TGTGCCTGTAAAGACAGTGCAACTAATGAAAAACTGTTTTTT.